This T cell receptor (beta chain) was sequenced for a study of CD4+ T cells in melanoma. Points from the study as a whole: CD8+ T cell, macrophage and B cell function reportedly correlated with neoantigen-specific CD4+ T cells.

The repertoire was sequenced with immunoSEQ multiplex PCR; TCRdb's copy has only in-frame clones and lacks some. The table has 90,000 to 130,000 clones, about 92% seen once. The germline V and J ends were trimmed by 0 bases and 0 bases, with 9 bases remaining between them. There are 15 residues in the CDR3. CDR1 SGHRS and CDR2 YFSETQ come from the germline V gene. A remark on this clone: Its specificity is unknown.

The TCR comes from a human donor with melanoma. Specimen: peripheral blood. The chain couples TRBV5-1 to TRBJ1-1, with D perhaps matching TRBD1 (6 bases). CDR3 sequence reads: CASSLGTGMNTEAFF. The CDR3 nucleotides are TGCGCCAGCAGCTTGGGCACAGGGATGAACACTGAAGCTTTCTTT.